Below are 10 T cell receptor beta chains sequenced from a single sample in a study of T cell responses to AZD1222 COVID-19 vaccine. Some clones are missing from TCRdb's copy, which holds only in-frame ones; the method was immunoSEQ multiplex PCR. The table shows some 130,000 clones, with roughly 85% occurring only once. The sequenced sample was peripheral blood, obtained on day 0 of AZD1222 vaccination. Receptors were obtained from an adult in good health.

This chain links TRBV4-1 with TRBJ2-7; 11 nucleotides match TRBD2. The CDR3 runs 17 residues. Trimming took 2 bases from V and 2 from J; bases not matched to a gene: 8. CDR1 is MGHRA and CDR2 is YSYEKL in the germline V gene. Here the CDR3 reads CASSQTATSGSTYEQYF. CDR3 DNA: TGCGCCAGCAGCCAAACCGCAACTAGCGGGAGCACCTACGAGCAGTACTTC.

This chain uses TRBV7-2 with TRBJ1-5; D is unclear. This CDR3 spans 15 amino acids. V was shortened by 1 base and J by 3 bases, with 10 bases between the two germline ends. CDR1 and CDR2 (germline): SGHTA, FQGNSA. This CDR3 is CASSLGGHTNQPQHF. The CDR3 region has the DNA TGTGCCAGCAGCTTAGGCGGTCATACCAATCAGCCCCAGCATTTT.

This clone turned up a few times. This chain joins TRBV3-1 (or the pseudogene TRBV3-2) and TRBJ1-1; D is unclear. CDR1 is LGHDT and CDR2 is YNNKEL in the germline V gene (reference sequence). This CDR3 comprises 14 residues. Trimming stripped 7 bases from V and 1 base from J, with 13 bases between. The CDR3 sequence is CASTHRQKNTEAFF. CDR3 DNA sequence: TGTGCCAGCACTCATAGGCAGAAGAACACTGAAGCTTTCTTT.

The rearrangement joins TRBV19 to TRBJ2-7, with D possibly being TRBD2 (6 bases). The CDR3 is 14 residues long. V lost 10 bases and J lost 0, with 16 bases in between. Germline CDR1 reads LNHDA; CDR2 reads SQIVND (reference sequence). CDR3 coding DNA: TGTGCCACTCGGCGCGGCGGGGACTCCTACGAGCAGTACTTC. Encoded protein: CATRRGGDSYEQYF.

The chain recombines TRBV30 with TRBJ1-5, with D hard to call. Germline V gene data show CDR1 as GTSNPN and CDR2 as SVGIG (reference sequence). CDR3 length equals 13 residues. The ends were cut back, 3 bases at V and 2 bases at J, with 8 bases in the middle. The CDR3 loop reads CAWSKLGNQPQHF. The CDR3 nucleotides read TGTGCCTGGAGCAAACTGGGCAATCAGCCCCAGCATTTT.

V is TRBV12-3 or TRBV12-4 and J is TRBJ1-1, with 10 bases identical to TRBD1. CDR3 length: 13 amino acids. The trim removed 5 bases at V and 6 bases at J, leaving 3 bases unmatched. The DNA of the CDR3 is TGTGCCAGCAGTCCGACAGGGGGCTCTGAAGCTTTCTTT. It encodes CASSPTGGSEAFF.

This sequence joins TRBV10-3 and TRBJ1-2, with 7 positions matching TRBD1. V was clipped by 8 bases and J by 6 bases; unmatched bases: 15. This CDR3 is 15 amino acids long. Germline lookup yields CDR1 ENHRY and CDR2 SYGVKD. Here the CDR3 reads CAIPNGRAGGDGYTF. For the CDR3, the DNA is TGTGCCATCCCCAATGGGAGGGCAGGGGGGGATGGCTACACCTTC.

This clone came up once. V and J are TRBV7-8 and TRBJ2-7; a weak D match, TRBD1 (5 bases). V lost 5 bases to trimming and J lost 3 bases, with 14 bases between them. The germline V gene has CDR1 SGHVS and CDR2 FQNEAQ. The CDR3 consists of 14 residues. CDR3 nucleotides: TGTGCCAGCAGCCCAACGCCGGACAACTACGAGCAGTACTTC. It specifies CASSPTPDNYEQYF.

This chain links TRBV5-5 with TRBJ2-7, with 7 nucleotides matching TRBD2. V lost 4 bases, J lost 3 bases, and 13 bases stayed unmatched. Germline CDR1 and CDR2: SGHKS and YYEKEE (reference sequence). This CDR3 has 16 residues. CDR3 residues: CASSLEWTGGRYEQYF. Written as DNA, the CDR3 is TGTGCCAGCAGCCTGGAATGGACGGGAGGACGCTACGAGCAGTACTTC.

CDR3 region: CASSARGGNEQFF. The CDR3 nucleotides are TGTGCCAGCAGCGCTAGAGGGGGCAATGAGCAGTTCTTC. The rearrangement uses TRBV9 and TRBJ2-1; maybe TRBD1 (6 bases). This CDR3 has 13 residues. The germline V and J ends were trimmed by 3 bases and 6 bases, with 10 bases remaining between them. Germline V gene sequence: CDR1 SGDLS, CDR2 YYNGEE.